The entry that follows covers one T cell receptor (beta chain) sequence. CDR1 SGHRS and CDR2 YFSETQ come from the germline V gene. CDR3 length: 14 amino acids. With V trimmed by 0 bases and J by 3 bases, 1 base remained unmatched. Autoimmune disease history or systemic immunosuppression meant exclusion. The data were produced by immunoSEQ multiplex PCR, yet TCRdb's version contains in-frame clones alone and is incomplete. The sample holds tens of thousands of clones, about 90% seen once. The data were obtained in a study of OX40 agonist ivuxolimab in advanced cancers. About the study: Ivuxolimab was delivered to patients intravenously every 2 weeks at doses spanning 0.01 to 10 mg/kg. Participants could have had prior anti-PD-1, anti-PD-L1 or anti-CTLA-4 therapy, and 40% had some.

The chain links TRBV5-1 to TRBJ2-7; 9 nucleotides line up with TRBD1. This specimen consisted of CD4+ or CD8+ T cells sorted from blood, obtained in a trial of the OX40 agonist ivuxolimab. The source is an adult with an advanced solid tumor such as melanoma, head and neck, liver or kidney cancer. The CDR3 nucleotides are TGCGCCAGCAGCTTGGTGGGACAGGGCTACGAGCAGTACTTC. Its protein product is CASSLVGQGYEQYF.